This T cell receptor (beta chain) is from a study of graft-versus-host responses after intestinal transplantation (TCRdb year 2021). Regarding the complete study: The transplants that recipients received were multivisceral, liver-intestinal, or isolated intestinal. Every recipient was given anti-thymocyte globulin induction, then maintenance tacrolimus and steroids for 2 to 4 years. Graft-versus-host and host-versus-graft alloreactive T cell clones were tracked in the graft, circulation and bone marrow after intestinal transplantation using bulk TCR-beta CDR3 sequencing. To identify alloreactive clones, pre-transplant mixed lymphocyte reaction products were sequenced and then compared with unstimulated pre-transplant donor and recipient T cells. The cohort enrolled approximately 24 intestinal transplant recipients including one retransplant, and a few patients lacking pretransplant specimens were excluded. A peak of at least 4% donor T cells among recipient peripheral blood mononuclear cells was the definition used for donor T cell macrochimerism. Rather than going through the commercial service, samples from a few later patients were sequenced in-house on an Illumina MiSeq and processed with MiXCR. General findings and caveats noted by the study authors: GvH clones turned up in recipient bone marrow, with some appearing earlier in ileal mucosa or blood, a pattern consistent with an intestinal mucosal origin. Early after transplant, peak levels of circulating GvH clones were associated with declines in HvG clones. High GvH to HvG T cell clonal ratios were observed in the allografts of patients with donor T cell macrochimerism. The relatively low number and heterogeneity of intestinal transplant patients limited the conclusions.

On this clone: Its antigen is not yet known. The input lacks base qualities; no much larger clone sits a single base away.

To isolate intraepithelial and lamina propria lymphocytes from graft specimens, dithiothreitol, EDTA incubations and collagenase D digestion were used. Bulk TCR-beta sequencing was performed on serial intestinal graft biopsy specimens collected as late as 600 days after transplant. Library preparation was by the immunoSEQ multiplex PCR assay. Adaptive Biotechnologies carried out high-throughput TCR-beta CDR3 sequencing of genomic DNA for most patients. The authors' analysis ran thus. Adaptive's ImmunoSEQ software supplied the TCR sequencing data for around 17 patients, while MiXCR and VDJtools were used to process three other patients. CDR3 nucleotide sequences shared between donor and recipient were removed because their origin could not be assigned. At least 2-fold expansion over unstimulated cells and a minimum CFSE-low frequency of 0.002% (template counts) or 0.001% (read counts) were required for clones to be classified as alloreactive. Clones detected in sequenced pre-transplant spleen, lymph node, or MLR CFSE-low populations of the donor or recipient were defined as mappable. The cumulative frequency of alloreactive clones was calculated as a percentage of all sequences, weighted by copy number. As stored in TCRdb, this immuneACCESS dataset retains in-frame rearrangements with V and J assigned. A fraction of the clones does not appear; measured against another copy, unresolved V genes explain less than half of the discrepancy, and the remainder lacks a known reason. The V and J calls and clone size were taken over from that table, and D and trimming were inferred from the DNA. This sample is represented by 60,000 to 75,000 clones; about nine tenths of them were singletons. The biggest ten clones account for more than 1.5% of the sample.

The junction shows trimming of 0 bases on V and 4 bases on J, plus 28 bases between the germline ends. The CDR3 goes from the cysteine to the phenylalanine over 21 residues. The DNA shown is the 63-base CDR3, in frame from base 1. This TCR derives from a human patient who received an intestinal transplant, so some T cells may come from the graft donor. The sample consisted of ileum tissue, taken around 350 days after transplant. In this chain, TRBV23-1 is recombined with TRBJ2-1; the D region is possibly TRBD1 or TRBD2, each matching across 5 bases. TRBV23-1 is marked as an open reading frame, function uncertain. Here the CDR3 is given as CASSQSTPNPGRYFTYNEQFF. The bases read TGCGCCAGCAGTCAATCGACGCCCAACCCGGGGCGATACTTTACATACAATGAGCAGTTCTTC.